Listed below are T cell receptor beta chains from one sample, sequenced in a study of T cells after yellow fever vaccination. In TCRdb, the 5' RACE reads were re-called with MiXCR into one record per CDR3 protein. Of 100,000 to 150,000 distinct CDR3 sequences in the sample, about 16% were seen once. Sequencing was performed on CD8+ T cells sorted from PBMCs, taken 5 days after the yellow fever booster vaccination. Every receptor here comes from a man between 18 and 35 years old who received the YFV17D yellow fever vaccine. Each CDR3 is given without its conserved first and last residue. Only some rows state a clone size, as once, few, many or a class for expanded clones.

TRBJ2-1 | TRBV3-1 | - | ASSGPGRGEHEQF
TRBJ2-7 | TRBV4-1 | - | ASSQPGQGYEQY
TRBJ2-7 | TRBV4-1 | many | ASSRSPGQGTKEQY
TRBJ1-1 | TRBV7-2 | - | ASSTWTGNTEAF
TRBJ1-1 | TRBV4-1 | few | ASSQGWNTEAF
TRBJ2-7 | TRBV23-1 | few | ASSQFTLAYEQY
TRBJ2-1 | TRBV7-2 | - | ASSPVWDIHERF
TRBJ1-6 | TRBV7-9 | few | ASSSDLWPEGSPLH
TRBJ2-7 | TRBV4-1 | few | ASSQDSVSYEQY
TRBJ1-4 | TRBV12-3/TRBV12-4 | - | ASRFDGPGQGRVGATNEKLF
TRBJ2-2 | TRBV20-1 | - | SVKADNTGELF
TRBJ2-3 | TRBV7-2 | few | ASSLVRDRASTDTQY
TRBJ2-1 | TRBV7-9 | few | ASSHGVRGQEGTYNEQF
TRBJ1-1 | TRBV19 | few | ASSISIANTEAF
TRBJ2-1 | TRBV19 | - | ASSIGGGVNNEQF
TRBJ1-1 | TRBV15 | - | ATEEWPGTEAF
TRBJ2-1 | TRBV7-9 | few | ASSTDFGSSYNEQF
TRBJ2-1 | TRBV4-1 | - | ASSQVTHYNEQF
TRBJ2-2 | TRBV12-3/TRBV12-4 | few | ASSPWTANTGELF
TRBJ1-1 | TRBV6-1 | few | ACRTAEAF
TRBJ2-1 | TRBV6-5 | - | ASSEGLGEQF
TRBJ2-5 | TRBV4-1 | - | ASSRPGTYQETQY
TRBJ1-1 | TRBV15 | - | ATSRVRRLITEAF
TRBJ1-1 | TRBV4-1 | few | ASSQVDSEAF
TRBJ1-5 | TRBV7-9 | - | ASSLVDQPQH
TRBJ2-5 | TRBV11-3 | - | ASSLAAASTQY
TRBJ1-1 | TRBV9 | - | ASSPDRGGSRNTEAF
TRBJ2-5 | TRBV7-6 | - | ASGGQETQY
TRBJ1-5 | TRBV27 | few | ASSANRENQPQH
TRBJ2-2 | TRBV20-1 | - | SARGTTRTGELF
TRBJ2-7 | TRBV7-9 | many | ASAFGGAYEQY
TRBJ2-3 | TRBV7-2 | - | ASSSSRDRGRDTQY
TRBJ1-1 | TRBV10-3 | - | AISQGAPEAF
TRBJ1-4 | TRBV13 | few | ASSLSGEKLF
TRBJ2-5 | TRBV3-1 | few | ASSPGLAGLQETQY
TRBJ1-5 | TRBV6-1 | few | ASSPTGLRQPQH
TRBJ2-3 | TRBV9 | few | ASSIRGGQTSTDTQY
TRBJ1-1 | TRBV7-6 | few | ASGWTNTEAF
TRBJ2-7 | TRBV4-2 | few | ASSQATGGAYEQY
TRBJ1-2 | TRBV7-9 | few | ASSLSTGQDYGYT
TRBJ2-3 | TRBV6-5 | - | ASSYEDRASTDTQY
TRBJ2-1 | TRBV6-4 | few | ASSALAGEYNEQF
TRBJ2-1 | TRBV9 | few | ASSAGQLSSYNEQF
TRBJ1-1 | TRBV6-5 | - | ASSYAPQYTEAF
TRBJ2-5 | TRBV6-1 | many | ASSEAEGTQETQY
TRBJ1-1 | TRBV7-9 | - | ASSSHRAHMNTEAF
TRBJ2-1 | TRBV7-9 | - | ASSLTGGVLNEQF
TRBJ2-7 | TRBV4-3 | few | ASSQDRVGVGEQY
TRBJ2-5 | TRBV7-9 | many | ASSGQDVRGTQY
TRBJ2-1 | TRBV9 | few | ASSVGTSNEQF
TRBJ2-7 | TRBV4-1 | - | ASSPALSNEQY
TRBJ2-1 | TRBV4-1 | - | ASSPQPWADNEQF
TRBJ1-2 | TRBV30 | - | AWRDSYGYT
TRBJ2-5 | TRBV18 | few | ASSPPFSPDQETQY
TRBJ1-1 | TRBV7-9 | - | ASSSERRNTEAF
TRBJ2-7 | TRBV18 | few | ASSPPRAGTSDLTSSYEQY
TRBJ2-1 | TRBV11-3 | few | ASSYSLAGHNEQF
TRBJ2-7 | TRBV29-1 | - | SVEESGEQY
TRBJ1-1 | TRBV11-2 | medium-sized | ASSSPGGTARNTEAF
TRBJ2-7 | TRBV7-8 | - | ASSTRDSYEQY